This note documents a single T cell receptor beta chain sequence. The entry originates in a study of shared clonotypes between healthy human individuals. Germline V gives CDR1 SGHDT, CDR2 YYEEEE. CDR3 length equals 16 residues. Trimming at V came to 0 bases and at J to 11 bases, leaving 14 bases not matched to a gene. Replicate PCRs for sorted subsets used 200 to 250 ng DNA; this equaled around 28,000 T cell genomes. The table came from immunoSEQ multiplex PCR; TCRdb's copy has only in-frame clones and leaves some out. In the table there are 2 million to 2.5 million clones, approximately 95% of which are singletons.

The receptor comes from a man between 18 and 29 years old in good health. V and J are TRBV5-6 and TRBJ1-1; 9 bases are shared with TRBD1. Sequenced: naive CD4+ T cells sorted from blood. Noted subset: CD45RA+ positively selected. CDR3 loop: CASSLGYRTGAWGAFF. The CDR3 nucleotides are TGTGCCAGCAGCTTGGGGTATAGGACAGGGGCTTGGGGCGCTTTCTTT.